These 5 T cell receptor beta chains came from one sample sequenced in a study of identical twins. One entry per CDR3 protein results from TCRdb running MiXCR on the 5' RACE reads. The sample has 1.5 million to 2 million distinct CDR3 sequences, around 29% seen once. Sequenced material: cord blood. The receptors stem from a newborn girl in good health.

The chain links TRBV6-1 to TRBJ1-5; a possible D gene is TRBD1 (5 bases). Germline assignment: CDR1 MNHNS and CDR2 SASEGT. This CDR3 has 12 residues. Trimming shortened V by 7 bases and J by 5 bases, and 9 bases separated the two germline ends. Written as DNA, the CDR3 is TGTGCCAGCATGGGACGGCATCAGCCCCAGCATTTT. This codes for CASMGRHQPQHF.

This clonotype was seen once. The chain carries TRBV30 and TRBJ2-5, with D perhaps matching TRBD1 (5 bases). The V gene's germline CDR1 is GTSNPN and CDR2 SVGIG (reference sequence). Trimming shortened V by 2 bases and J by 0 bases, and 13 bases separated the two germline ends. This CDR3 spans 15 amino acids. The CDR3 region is CAWSSRGWYQETQYF. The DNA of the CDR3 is TGTGCCTGGAGTTCTAGGGGCTGGTACCAAGAGACCCAGTACTTC.

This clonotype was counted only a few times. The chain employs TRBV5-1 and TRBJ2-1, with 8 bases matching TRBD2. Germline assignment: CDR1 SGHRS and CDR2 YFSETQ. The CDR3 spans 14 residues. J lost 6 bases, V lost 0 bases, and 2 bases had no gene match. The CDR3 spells CASSLGSGVNEQFF. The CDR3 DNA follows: TGCGCCAGCAGCTTGGGTAGCGGGGTCAATGAGCAGTTCTTC.

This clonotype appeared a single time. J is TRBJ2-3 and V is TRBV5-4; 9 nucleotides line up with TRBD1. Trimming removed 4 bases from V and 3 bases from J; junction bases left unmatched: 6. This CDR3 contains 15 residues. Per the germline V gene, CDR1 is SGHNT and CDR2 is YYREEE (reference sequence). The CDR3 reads CASSHPTGGTDTQYF. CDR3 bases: TGTGCCAGCAGCCACCCGACAGGGGGGACAGATACGCAGTATTTT.

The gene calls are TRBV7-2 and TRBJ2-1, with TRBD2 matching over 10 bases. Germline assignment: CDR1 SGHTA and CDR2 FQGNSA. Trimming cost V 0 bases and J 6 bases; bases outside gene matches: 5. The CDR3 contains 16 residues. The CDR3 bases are TGTGCCAGCAGCTTAGCCCTAGCGGGAGTTCCCAATGAGCAGTTCTTC. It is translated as CASSLALAGVPNEQFF. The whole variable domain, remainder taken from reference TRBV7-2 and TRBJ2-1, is GAGVSQSPSNKVTEKGKDVELRCDPISGHTALYWYRQSLGQGLEFLIYFQGNSAPDKSGLPSDRFSAERTGGSVSTLTIQRTQQEDSAVYLCASSLALAGVPNEQFFGPGTRLTVL.